Below, 18 T cell receptor beta chains from the same sample are listed, as sequenced in a study of shared clonotypes between healthy human individuals. Method: immunoSEQ multiplex PCR; TCRdb's copy keeps in-frame clones and lacks some. The sample holds 1 million to 1.2 million clones; 77% are singletons and the top ten take 0.89%. Sample: memory CD4+ T cells from PBMCs. The sample's subset: CD45RA-negative fraction. These receptors were collected from a man in his late teens or twenties in good health. Some clones in this sample may be carry-over from other donors' samples.

The rearrangement links TRBV5-1 to TRBJ1-1; the D is unclear. The germline V gene encodes CDR1 SGHRS and CDR2 YFSETQ. This CDR3 comprises 14 residues. The germline V and J ends were trimmed by 4 bases and 2 bases, with 12 bases remaining between them. CDR3 in amino acids: CASSPLTPNTEAFF. In DNA, the CDR3 is TGCGCCAGCAGCCCCCTCACACCCAACACTGAAGCTTTCTTT.

The chain employs TRBV5-1 and TRBJ2-7, with TRBD2 as a possible D gene (5 bases). This CDR3 contains 17 residues. V was cut by 4 bases and J by 6 bases, with 26 bases left in between. Per the germline V gene, CDR1 is SGHRS and CDR2 is YFSETQ. CDR3 residues: CASSPITSSMSGVEQYF. The CDR3 nucleotides read TGCGCCAGCAGCCCGATTACGTCCTCCATGTCCGGGGTCGAGCAGTACTTC.

In its sample, this clone was seen once. V usage is TRBV5-8 and J usage is TRBJ2-1; 8 nucleotides match TRBD2. Per the germline V gene, CDR1 is SGHTS and CDR2 is YDEGEE. CDR3 length: 14 residues. J was trimmed by 12 bases and V by 0 bases; bases with no gene match: 8. This CDR3 is CASSLAGGPLGQFF. The CDR3 DNA reads as TGTGCCAGCAGCTTGGCGGGAGGGCCCCTTGGGCAGTTCTTC. Drawing the rest from reference TRBV5-8 and TRBJ2-1, the complete variable domain is EAGVTQSPTHLIKTRGQQATLRCSPISGHTSVYWYQQALGLGLQFLLWYDEGEERNRGNFPPRFSGRQFPNYSSELNVNALELEDSALYLCASSLAGGPLGQFFGPGTRLTVL.

About this clone itself: The sample carries other DNA sequences with the same CDR3. The chain couples TRBV5-1 to TRBJ2-3; D ambiguous. Trimming stripped 2 bases from V and 2 bases from J, with 3 bases between. The CDR3 is 12 amino acids. The germline CDR1 and CDR2 sequences are SGHRS and YFSETQ. CDR3 nucleotides: TGCGCCAGCAGCTTCCTCACAGATACGCAGTATTTT. It codes for CASSFLTDTQYF.

In this sample, this clone turned up a few times. The chain couples TRBV29-1 to TRBJ1-1, with D possibly being TRBD1 (6 bases). The CDR3 spans 13 residues. Trimming cost V 7 bases and J 2 bases, with 14 bases left between them. The germline gives CDR1 SQVTM, CDR2 ANQGSEA. CDR3 residues: CSALGQLNTEAFF. The CDR3 DNA reads as TGCAGCGCTCTTGGACAGTTAAACACTGAAGCTTTCTTT.

This clone was counted only a few times. The rearrangement links TRBV11-3 to TRBJ2-3; 11 bases agree with TRBD1. This CDR3 has 12 amino acids. The germline CDR1 and CDR2 sequences are SGHNT and YENEEA. The ends lost 5 bases at V and 9 bases at J; junction bases unmatched: 1. The CDR3 region has the DNA TGTGCCAGCAGCGGGACAGGGGGGACGCAGTATTTT. It encodes CASSGTGGTQYF.

The chain uses TRBV6-4 and TRBJ1-5; TRBD1 agrees at 7 bases. Unmatched junction bases numbered 14, after V lost 6 bases and J lost 3 bases. CDR1 and CDR2 from the germline V gene are MRHNA and SNTAGT. The length of the CDR3 is 17 residues. Here the CDR3 DNA reads TGTGCCAGCAGACTCGGTAGGGCCCAGGGGGACAATCAGCCCCAGCATTTT. It translates to CASRLGRAQGDNQPQHF.

The chain recombines TRBV5-5 with TRBJ2-7; D remains ambiguous. This CDR3 contains 15 residues. The germline V gene has CDR1 SGHKS and CDR2 YYEKEE (reference sequence). Trimming cost V 4 bases and J 4 bases, with 18 bases left between them. The CDR3 DNA is TGTGCCAGCAGCGAATGGCCGAGTCTTGCGTACGAGCAGTACTTC. Translation: CASSEWPSLAYEQYF.

This clone was recorded at least ten times. The J gene is TRBJ2-7, the V gene TRBV7-2; a possible D gene is TRBD1 (5 bases). V was shortened by 5 bases and J by 6 bases, with 17 bases between the two germline ends. The germline CDR1 and CDR2 sequences are SGHTA and FQGNSA. This CDR3 contains 14 residues. The CDR3 reads CASSGAGFESEQYF. CDR3 nucleotide sequence: TGTGCCAGCAGCGGGGCCGGGTTTGAGTCCGAGCAGTACTTC.

In its sample, this clone was seen once. This rearrangement joins TRBV5-6 to TRBJ2-2; D might be TRBD2 (5 bases). V lost 0 bases to trimming and J lost 7 bases, with 10 bases between them. Germline V CDR1 and CDR2: SGHDT, YYEEEE. CDR3 length: 14 amino acids. The CDR3 region is CASSLGGFGGELFF. In DNA form, the CDR3 reads TGTGCCAGCAGCTTGGGAGGGTTCGGCGGGGAGCTGTTTTTT.

CDR3 sequence: CTSSQKKGQGPFVAYGYTF. Here the CDR3 DNA reads TGCACCAGCAGCCAAAAGAAGGGACAGGGTCCGTTTGTGGCTTATGGCTACACCTTC. The gene calls are TRBV1 and TRBJ1-2; the D segment call TRBD1 is taken from the table without a DNA check. TRBV1 is described as a pseudogene. The CDR3 is made up of 19 amino acids.

The chain carries TRBV27 and TRBJ2-1, with 7 bases matching TRBD2. This CDR3 has 16 residues. The trim removed 4 bases at V and 7 bases at J, leaving 13 bases unmatched. Germline CDR1 reads MNHEY; CDR2 reads SMNVEV (reference sequence). CDR3: CASSSSSGSGRNEQFF. The CDR3 bases are TGTGCCAGCAGTTCCTCTAGCGGATCGGGAAGGAATGAGCAGTTCTTC.

The J gene is TRBJ1-1, the V gene TRBV5-5; 12 bases line up with TRBD1. The CDR3 extends over 16 amino acids. Losses at the gene ends were 6 bases for V and 2 bases for J; bases not matched to a gene: 8. The V gene's germline CDR1 is SGHKS and CDR2 YYEKEE (reference sequence). CDR3 nucleotides: TGTGCCAGCACCCACCGGGACAGGGGGCTAAACACTGAAGCTTTCTTT. It codes for CASTHRDRGLNTEAFF.

This chain uses TRBV28 with TRBJ2-1; TRBD2 might be the D (6 bases). V lost 3 bases and J lost 8, with 14 bases in between. There are 14 residues in the CDR3. From germline, CDR1 is MDHEN and CDR2 SYDVKM. CDR3 DNA sequence: TGTGCCAGCAGTTTGGCGGGAATGAAGGATGAGCAGTTCTTC. Translated, it gives CASSLAGMKDEQFF.

This clone was counted a few times. The rearrangement uses TRBV7-9 and TRBJ2-2; unclear D gene. The germline gives CDR1 SEHNR, CDR2 FQNEAQ (reference sequence). Trimming left V 2 bases short and J 5 bases short, with 18 bases between. The CDR3 runs 17 residues. CDR3 protein: CASSLSFAGVETGELFF. The CDR3 DNA is TGTGCCAGCAGCTTAAGCTTTGCAGGAGTTGAAACCGGGGAGCTGTTTTTT.

The J gene is TRBJ1-2, the V gene TRBV19; maybe TRBD1 (5 bases). This CDR3 contains 12 residues. Per the germline V gene, CDR1 is LNHDA and CDR2 is SQIVND (reference sequence). With 9 bases removed from V and 5 bases from J, the gap between germline ends came to 13 bases. The DNA for the CDR3 is TGTGCCAGCAGGGACCTTTGGTATGGCTACACCTTC. This codes for CASRDLWYGYTF.

In the case of this clone: Possible read error: a much larger clone is one base away. Other DNA sequences within the sample encode an identical CDR3. The chain is built from TRBV30 and TRBJ2-5; D call uncertain. The CDR3 contains 13 residues. Germline values: CDR1 GTSNPN, CDR2 SVGIG (reference sequence). The CDR3 sequence is CAWSVSLSETQYF. CDR3 DNA sequence: TGCGCCTGGAGTGTATCCCTAAGTGAGACCCAGTACTTC.

CDR3 nucleotides: TGTGCCAGCAGCTTAGCGGGAGAAGGTACAGATACGCAGTATTTT. Translation gives CASSLAGEGTDTQYF. The chain carries TRBV7-2 and TRBJ2-3; D might be TRBD2 (5 bases). Trimming pared 0 bases from V and 3 bases from J, leaving 10 bases between. In germline, CDR1 is SGHTA, CDR2 FQGNSA. The CDR3 totals 15 residues.